This T cell receptor beta chain was retrieved from a study of naive and memory T cell subsets (dated by TCRdb to the late 2010s). Study-wide context: An open-source, UMI-based TCR alpha and beta sequencing pipeline was applied to sorted naive and memory peripheral blood T cell subsets. Complete agreement was observed between the functional CMV T cell responses and the IgG serology results. RNA was DNase-treated and reverse transcribed with TCR constant-region primers, mostly using SuperScript III. The study at large found these results: RNA-based TCR counts may be affected by expression changes linked to T cell activation and differentiation. A clonotype was defined as a single alpha or beta chain sequence rather than as a paired alpha/beta receptor. A power law was followed by TCR abundance, with an exponent that differed between naive and memory subsets but was consistent across the three individuals. The repertoire findings for the naive and memory subsets could not be validated against a ground truth because none was available. A few larger clonotypes were found in naive repertoires, especially CD8, and these larger clonotypes were possibly memory cells re-expressing CD45RA. In both CD4 and CD8 cells, a rise in Gini index and a fall in Shannon and inverse Simpson diversity were observed from naive through CM, EM and EMRA. After error correction, only a single occurrence was seen for over 85% of naive TCR sequences, so much steeper abundance distributions were produced than in memory subsets.

Separate amplification of TCR alpha and beta chain libraries was performed from the second PCR step onward. Donor CMV status was determined by IFNgamma production from CD4+ T cells after overnight stimulation of fresh PBMCs with CMV viral lysate. CD4 T cells were positively selected using Miltenyi beads, after which CD8 T cells were positively selected from the CD4-negative fraction. Cells were stained for CD3, CD4, CD8, CD45RA, CD27 and a live/dead dye and were sorted on a BD Aria II into four subsets based on CD45RA and CD27. Blood was obtained from three healthy volunteers, and the blood from each volunteer was fractionated into CD4 and CD8 T cells and subsequently into four differentiation subsets. Around 130 ml of peripheral blood was drawn per donor, and PBMC were isolated by Ficoll-Paque PLUS density-gradient centrifugation. The sorted cells were lysed in RLT buffer, after which RNA was extracted using a Qiagen RNeasy kit and kept at -80 degrees C.

The germline V gene specifies SQVTM as CDR1 and ANQGSEA as CDR2. Its CDR3 holds 13 amino acids, cysteine through phenylalanine. The retained sequence is limited to the CDR3, 39 bases, with the frame set at the first base. Trimming removed 5 bases from V and 0 bases from J, leaving 10 bases between the germline ends. On this clonotype: Its specific antigen is unknown. Base quality data are lacking; no much larger clone is found one base away.

Library construction relied on UMI-ligation and nested PCR. To cover both TRBC1 and TRBC2, the beta constant-region primer consisted of an equimolar mix of two oligonucleotides. Four rounds of PCR, combining the SP2 primer with nested alpha and beta constant-region primers, were used to amplify the ligated cDNA. T4 RNA ligase 1 ligated a single-stranded oligonucleotide carrying the SP2 primer and a 12-nucleotide UMI to the cDNA 3' end. Incubation of the ligation reaction was carried out at 16 degrees C for about 19-25 hours. PCR2 was usually performed as a SYBR Green qPCR and halted at a preset threshold so that over-amplification would not occur. All purifications after the first were performed with Agencourt AMPure XP magnetic beads. Libraries were quantified by Qubit and checked on a TapeStation, where a main peak was expected near 650 bp. Pooled libraries were sequenced on an Illumina MiSeq using v2 2x251 paired-end kits, and typically roughly 1-2.2 million reads were obtained per sample. Each sample library was pooled at 4 nM, and about 5-8% PhiX was included to improve cluster recognition. The paper's data handling went like this. V and J genes were assigned to Demultiplexor-processed FASTQ reads by Decombinator through tag matching, with a single base-pair mismatch being allowed. Collapsinator relied on UMIs to fix sequencing errors as well as frequency errors caused by PCR heterogeneity. TCRs were translated and CDR3s were extracted from the conserved cysteine to the FGXG phenylalanine by CDR3Translator, with non-productive sequences being flagged. Gini, Shannon entropy and inverse Simpson indices were computed after subsampling the repertoires to the same number of UMI-defined TCRs. Within the linear range, a power law was fitted by maximum likelihood to the distributions of clonotype abundance. Similar UMI counts, unique TCR numbers and clonal distributions were obtained with the pipeline and with MIGEC on one naive CD8 sample. One analysis removed from the naive repertoire any naive TCRs that were also found in any memory subset from the same donor. A set of several thousand CMV-associated CDR3 sequences, compiled from VDJdb and a published dataset, was used to search the repertoires. TCRdb redid the processing of the public reads, applying fastp at Q25 and MiXCR, and retained in-frame beta chains. Each CDR3 protein gets just one entry, which takes the most common genes and DNA from the rows behind it. The V and J calls come from TCRdb's annotation, not from the publication. The sample table lists approximately 140,000 distinct CDR3 sequences, roughly 20% of them with a count of one. The ten largest clonotypes hold 0.095% to 0.12% of the sample.

The TCR comes from a human donor in good health. This chain joins TRBV29-1 to TRBJ1-1, with no confident D gene call. Sequencing was carried out using naive CD4+ T cells from blood. The cell subset or site tag for this specimen amounts to: naive T cells, CD45RA high CD27+. The nucleotide sequence is TGCAGCGTTTTAAAAAGCATGAACACTGAAGCTTTCTTT. Its protein reads: CSVLKSMNTEAFF. This CDR3, with the reference TRBV29-1 and TRBJ1-1 proteins standing in past its ends, gives the full variable domain SAVISQKPSRDICQRGTSLTIQCQVDSQVTMMFWYRQQPGQSLTLIATANQGSEATYESGFVIDKFPISRPNLTFSTLTVSNMSPEDSSIYLCSVLKSMNTEAFFGQGTRLTVV.